This T cell receptor (beta chain) is from a study of T cell responses to AZD1222 COVID-19 vaccine. The study's findings and limits: White British donors predominated, females outnumbered males, and clonal diversity was possibly underestimated. Regions 160-218 and 743-854 held dominance among vaccine-associated CD4 TCRs, which spanned spike.

Germline assignment: CDR1 LNHNV and CDR2 YYDKDF (reference sequence). V dropped 2 bases and J dropped 2 bases, with 13 bases sitting between them. CDR3 length: 16 amino acids. Comments on this clone: Its antigen remains unknown.

Pooled together were second doses at about 4 or about 12 weeks. Assay used: immunoSEQ multiplex PCR; TCRdb lists only in-frame clones, some missing. The sample carries some 200,000 clones, 91% recorded once. Sample: peripheral blood, taken 28 days after the second AZD1222 dose. V usage is TRBV15 and J usage is TRBJ1-5, with a possible D match to TRBD1 (5 bases). The origin of this receptor is an adult who received the AZD1222 COVID-19 vaccine. In nucleotides, the CDR3 is TGTGCCACCAGCAGACATACAGGTTCGGGCAATCAGCCCCAGCATTTT. Translating gives CATSRHTGSGNQPQHF.